These 10 T cell receptor beta chains came from one sample sequenced in a study of T cell responses to AZD1222 COVID-19 vaccine. The protocol was immunoSEQ multiplex PCR, while the TCRdb copy is restricted to in-frame clones and leaves out a portion. Found here are fewer than 150,000 clones, roughly 88% of them singletons; the top ten hold 3% to 4.5%. Here the sequenced sample was peripheral blood, taken on day 0 of AZD1222 vaccination. These receptors were taken from an adult in good health.

This chain joins TRBV30 and TRBJ2-3; 8 nucleotides align to TRBD2. The junction had 12 bases not matched to a gene; V was cut back by 5 bases and J by 5 bases. This CDR3 has 15 amino acids. Germline-derived CDR1 and CDR2 are GTSNPN and SVGIG (reference sequence). DNA for the CDR3: TGTGCCTGGTCGACTGGCGGGAGGTTTGGAGATACGCAGTATTTT. It specifies CAWSTGGRFGDTQYF.

V usage is TRBV20-1 and J usage is TRBJ2-4, with 10 bases identical to TRBD1. The CDR3 loop spans 11 amino acids. Germline loops: CDR1 DFQATT, CDR2 SNEGSKA (reference sequence). Losses at the gene ends were 4 bases for V and 10 bases for J; bases not matched to a gene: 1. The CDR3 spells CSAMGQGIQYF. CDR3 coding DNA: TGCAGTGCTATGGGACAGGGGATTCAGTACTTC.

This rearrangement joins TRBV5-4 to TRBJ2-7; 9 bases are shared with TRBD2. Germline V lookup: CDR1 SGHNT, CDR2 YYREEE (reference sequence). V was pared by 0 bases and J by 0 bases, with 4 bases of the junction left unmatched. The CDR3 sequence is 16 residues long. In DNA form, the CDR3 reads TGTGCCAGCAGCTTGGGACCGACTAGCGGCTCCTACGAGCAGTACTTC. The encoded protein is CASSLGPTSGSYEQYF.

This rearrangement joins TRBV7-9 to TRBJ1-2; no firm D call. The V and J ends lost 5 bases and 3 bases respectively, with 16 bases between them. CDR1 is SEHNR and CDR2 is FQNEAQ in the germline V gene (reference sequence). CDR3 size: 15 residues. CDR3 residues: CASSPGPLGDYGYTF. The CDR3 DNA follows: TGTGCCAGCAGCCCCGGTCCCTTAGGAGACTATGGCTACACCTTC. Variable domain in full (rest from reference TRBV7-9 and TRBJ1-2): DTGVSQNPRHKITKRGQNVTFRCDPISEHNRLYWYRQTLGQGPEFLTYFQNEAQLEKSRLLSDRFSAERPKGSFSTLEIQRTEQGDSAMYLCASSPGPLGDYGYTFGSGTRLTVV.

V usage is TRBV11-2 and J usage is TRBJ2-1; D gene unclear. This CDR3 contains 14 residues. V was shortened by 2 bases and J by 0 bases, with 5 bases between the two germline ends. Germline assignment: CDR1 SGHAT and CDR2 FQNNGV. The CDR3 region is CASSLRSSYNEQFF. CDR3 coding DNA: TGTGCCAGCAGCTTACGGAGCTCCTACAATGAGCAGTTCTTC.

The sample holds many counts of this clone. CDR3 amino acids: CASSQDRGSGYGYTF. The CDR3 bases are TGTGCCAGCAGCCAAGATCGAGGGTCGGGCTATGGCTACACCTTC. V gene TRBV4-2 combines with J gene TRBJ1-2; D gene ambiguous. V lost 0 bases and J lost 4, with 12 bases in between. The CDR3 has 15 amino acids. The germline gives CDR1 LGHNA, CDR2 YNFKEQ.

The chain employs TRBV6-5 and TRBJ2-5, with D maybe TRBD1 (5 bases). The length of the CDR3 is 14 residues. V was clipped by 2 bases and J by 4 bases, with 11 bases between them. Germline loops: CDR1 MNHEY, CDR2 SVGAGI. The CDR3 sequence is CASSYRGMVETQYF. The DNA of the CDR3 is TGTGCCAGCAGTTACAGGGGCATGGTAGAGACCCAGTACTTC.

The V call is TRBV7-9, the J call TRBJ2-1; possibly TRBD1 or TRBD2 for D (5 bases each). The CDR3 length is 12 residues. Trimming removed 8 bases at V and 7 bases at J, with 12 bases between. The germline gives CDR1 SEHNR, CDR2 FQNEAQ (reference sequence). The CDR3 loop is CASRDLPNEQFF. The CDR3 coding sequence is TGTGCCAGCCGGGACCTACCTAATGAGCAGTTCTTC.

The rearrangement uses TRBV7-9 and TRBJ1-5; no reliable D call. CDR1 SEHNR and CDR2 FQNEAQ come from the germline V gene (reference sequence). The CDR3 covers 12 residues. The ends were cut back, 8 bases at V and 2 bases at J, with 7 bases in the middle. CDR3 in DNA: TGTGCCAGCGGAGGGCGCAATCAGCCCCAGCATTTT. This gives the protein CASGGRNQPQHF.

This clone was found once. The V gene is TRBV30, the J gene TRBJ2-3; 8 bases are shared with TRBD2. Germline CDR1 GTSNPN, CDR2 SVGIG (reference sequence). V lost 4 bases, J lost 6 bases, and 9 bases stayed unmatched. The CDR3 is 14 amino acids. DNA for the CDR3: TGTGCCTGGATCGTAGCGGGCGGGGGGGATACGCAGTATTTT. Translation gives CAWIVAGGGDTQYF.